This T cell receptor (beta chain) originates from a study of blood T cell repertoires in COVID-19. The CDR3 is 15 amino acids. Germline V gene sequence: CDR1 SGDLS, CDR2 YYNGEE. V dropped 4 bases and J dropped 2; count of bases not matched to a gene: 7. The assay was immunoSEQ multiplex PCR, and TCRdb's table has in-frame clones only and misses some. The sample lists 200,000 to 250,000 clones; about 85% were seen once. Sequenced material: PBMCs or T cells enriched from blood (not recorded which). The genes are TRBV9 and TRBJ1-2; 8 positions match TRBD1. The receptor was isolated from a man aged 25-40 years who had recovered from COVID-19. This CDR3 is CASSLPGTGNYGYTF. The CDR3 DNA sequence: TGTGCCAGCAGCCTTCCCGGGACAGGAAACTATGGCTACACCTTC.